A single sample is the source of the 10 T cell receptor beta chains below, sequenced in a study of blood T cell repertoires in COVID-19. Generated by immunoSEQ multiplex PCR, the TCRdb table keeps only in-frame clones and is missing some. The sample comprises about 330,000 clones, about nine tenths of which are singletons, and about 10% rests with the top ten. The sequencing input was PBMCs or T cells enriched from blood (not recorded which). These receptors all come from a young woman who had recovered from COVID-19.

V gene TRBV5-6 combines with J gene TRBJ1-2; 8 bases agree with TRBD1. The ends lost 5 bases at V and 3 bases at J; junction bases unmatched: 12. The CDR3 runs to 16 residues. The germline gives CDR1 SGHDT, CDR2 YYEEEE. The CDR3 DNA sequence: TGTGCCAGCAGTAAAAGGACAGGGAGGGAACACTATGGCTACACCTTC. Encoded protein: CASSKRTGREHYGYTF.

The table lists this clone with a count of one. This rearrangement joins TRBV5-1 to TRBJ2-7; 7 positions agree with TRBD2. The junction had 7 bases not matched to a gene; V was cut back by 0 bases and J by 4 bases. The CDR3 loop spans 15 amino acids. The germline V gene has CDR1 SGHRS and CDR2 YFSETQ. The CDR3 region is CASSLAGLAVYEQYF. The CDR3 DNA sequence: TGCGCCAGCAGCTTGGCCGGGCTAGCGGTGTACGAGCAGTACTTC.

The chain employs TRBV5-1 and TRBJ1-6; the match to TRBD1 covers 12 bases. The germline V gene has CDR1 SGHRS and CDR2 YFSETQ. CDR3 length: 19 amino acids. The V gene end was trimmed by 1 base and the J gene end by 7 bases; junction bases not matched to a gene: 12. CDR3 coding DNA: TGCGCCAGCAGCTTGAAGGGACAGGGGGCGCCAGCTTCAAATTCACCCCTCCACTTT. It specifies CASSLKGQGAPASNSPLHF.

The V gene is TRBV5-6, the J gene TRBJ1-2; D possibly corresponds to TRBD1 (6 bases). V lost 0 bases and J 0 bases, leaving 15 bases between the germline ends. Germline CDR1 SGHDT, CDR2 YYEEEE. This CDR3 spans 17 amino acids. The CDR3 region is CASSLGQGFWTNYGYTF. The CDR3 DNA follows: TGTGCCAGCAGCTTGGGTCAGGGGTTCTGGACTAACTATGGCTACACCTTC.

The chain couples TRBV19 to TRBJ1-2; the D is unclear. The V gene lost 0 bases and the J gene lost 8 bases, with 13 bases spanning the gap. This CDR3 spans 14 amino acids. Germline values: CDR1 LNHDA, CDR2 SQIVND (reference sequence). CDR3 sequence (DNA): TGTGCCAGTAGTATAGAGGGCGGAGCGGCGGGCTACACCTTC. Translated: CASSIEGGAAGYTF.

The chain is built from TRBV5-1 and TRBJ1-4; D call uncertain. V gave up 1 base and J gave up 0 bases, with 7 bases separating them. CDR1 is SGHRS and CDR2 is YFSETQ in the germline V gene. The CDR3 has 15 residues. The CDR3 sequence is CASSLLPTTNEKLFF. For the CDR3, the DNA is TGCGCCAGCAGCTTGCTCCCTACAACTAATGAAAAACTGTTTTTT.

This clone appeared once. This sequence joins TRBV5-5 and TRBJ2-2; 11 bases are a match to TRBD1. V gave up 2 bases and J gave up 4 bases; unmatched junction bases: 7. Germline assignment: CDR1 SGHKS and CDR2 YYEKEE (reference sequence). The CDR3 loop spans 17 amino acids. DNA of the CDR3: TGTGCCAGCAGCTTAAGGGACAGGGGGTCTTTCACCGGGGAGCTGTTTTTT. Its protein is CASSLRDRGSFTGELFF.

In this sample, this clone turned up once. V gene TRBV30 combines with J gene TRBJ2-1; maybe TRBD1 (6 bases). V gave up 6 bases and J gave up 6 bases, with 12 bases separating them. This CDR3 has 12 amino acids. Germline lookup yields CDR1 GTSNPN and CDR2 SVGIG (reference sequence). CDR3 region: CACLDRVNEQFF. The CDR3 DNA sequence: TGTGCCTGCCTGGACAGAGTCAATGAGCAGTTCTTC.

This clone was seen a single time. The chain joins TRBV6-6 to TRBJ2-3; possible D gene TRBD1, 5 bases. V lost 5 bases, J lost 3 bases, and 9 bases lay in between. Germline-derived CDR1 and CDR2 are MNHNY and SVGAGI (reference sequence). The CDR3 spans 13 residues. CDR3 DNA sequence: TGTGCCAGCAGTAAGACAGCTACAGATACGCAGTATTTT. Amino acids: CASSKTATDTQYF.

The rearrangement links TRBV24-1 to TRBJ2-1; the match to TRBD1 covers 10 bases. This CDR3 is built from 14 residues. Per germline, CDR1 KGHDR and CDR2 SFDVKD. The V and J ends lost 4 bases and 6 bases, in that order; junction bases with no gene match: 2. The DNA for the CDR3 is TGTGCCACCAGTGACAGGGACAGGGGCAATGAGCAGTTCTTC. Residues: CATSDRDRGNEQFF.